This T cell receptor beta chain was found in a study of blood T cell repertoires in COVID-19. Overall study context: There were acute and convalescent COVID-19 samples, and they came from the United States, Italy and Spain. Sources were T cells, B-cell-depleted T cells, or PBMCs; the material itself was cDNA or gDNA.

V lost 2 bases and J lost 2, with 12 bases in between. The CDR3 consists of 15 residues. The germline V gene encodes CDR1 MGHRA and CDR2 YSYEKL. Study processing details: Using reference gene primer amplification, nucleated cell counts were estimated. Sequenced by immunoSEQ multiplex PCR; TCRdb stores in-frame clones only, minus some. That table furnishes V, J and clone size, whereas the DNA furnished D and trimming. This table holds 130,000 to 150,000 clones, approximately 80% found once. The V call is TRBV4-1, the J call TRBJ1-1; D possibly corresponds to TRBD1 (5 bases). The sequence was obtained from a human donor with acute or convalescent COVID-19. The donor label of this sample is uncertain. The sequenced material came from peripheral blood. The CDR3 loop reads CASSQRPTVNTEAFF. CDR3 in DNA: TGCGCCAGCAGCCAACGACCGACAGTAAACACTGAAGCTTTCTTT.